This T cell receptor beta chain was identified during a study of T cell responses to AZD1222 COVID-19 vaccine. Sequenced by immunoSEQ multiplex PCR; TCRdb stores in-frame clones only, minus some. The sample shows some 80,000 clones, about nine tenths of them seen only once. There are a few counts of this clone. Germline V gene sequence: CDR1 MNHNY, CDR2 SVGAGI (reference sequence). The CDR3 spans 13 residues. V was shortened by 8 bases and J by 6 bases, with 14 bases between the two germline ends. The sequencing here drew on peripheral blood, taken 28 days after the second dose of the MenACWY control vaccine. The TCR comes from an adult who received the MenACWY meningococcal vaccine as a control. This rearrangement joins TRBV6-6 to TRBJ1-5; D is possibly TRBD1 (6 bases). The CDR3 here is CASAEGEVQPQHF. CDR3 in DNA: TGTGCCAGCGCCGAGGGGGAGGTTCAGCCCCAGCATTTT.